The rows below give T cell receptor beta chains drawn from one sample of a study of blood T cell repertoires in COVID-19. Only in-frame clones appear in the TCRdb table, and some are missing; sequencing was by immunoSEQ multiplex PCR. The sample shows tens of thousands of clones, 65% to 90% of them seen only once. The sequenced material came from peripheral blood. The receptors derive from a man in his 60s with acute or convalescent COVID-19. The CDR3 runs from the conserved cysteine through the conserved F or W. The D gene is left open where the match is weak. Only some rows state a clone size, as once, few, many or a class for expanded clones.

v_gene	d_gene	j_gene	abundance	CDR3nt	CDR3aa
TRBV11-2	TRBD1	TRBJ2-5	-	TGTGCCAGCAGCCCTCTGACAGGGGAAGAGACCCAGTACTTC	CASSPLTGEETQYF
TRBV30	-	TRBJ2-4	-	TGTGCCTGGAGTGTACGAGAACTAGCCAAAAACATTCAGTACTTC	CAWSVRELAKNIQYF
TRBV6-5	TRBD1	TRBJ1-5	-	TGTGCCAGCAGCCGGGACAGGGGCAATCAGCCCCAGCATTTT	CASSRDRGNQPQHF
TRBV7-9	-	TRBJ1-4	-	TGTGCCAGCAGCTTAGTGGTAGGGGCGAGCGAAAAACTGTTTTTT	CASSLVVGASEKLFF
TRBV5-1	-	TRBJ2-3	-	TGCGCCAGCAGCGTAGGGGGAGCCACAGATACGCAGTATTTT	CASSVGGATDTQYF
TRBV2	-	TRBJ1-1	-	TGTGCCAGCAGATGGGGATGGAGGGGTTCGAACACTGAAGCTTTCTTT	CASRWGWRGSNTEAFF
TRBV6-5	TRBD1	TRBJ2-5	-	TGTGCCAGCAGTTACAGGCGACAGGGGCCCGAGACCCAGTACTTC	CASSYRRQGPETQYF
TRBV5-6	TRBD2	TRBJ2-5	-	TGTGCCAGCAGCCCGACTAGCAGGAAGACCCAGTACTTC	CASSPTSRKTQYF
TRBV12-3/TRBV12-4	-	TRBJ2-7	-	TGTGCCAGCAGCCCCAGGGTGTCCTACGAGCAGTACTTC	CASSPRVSYEQYF
TRBV5-1	-	TRBJ1-1	-	TGCGCCAGCAGCCTCCCGGGTGCGGGGCGAGGGGCTTTCTTT	CASSLPGAGRGAFF
TRBV10-3	TRBD1	TRBJ2-5	-	TGTGCCATCAGTACGGACAGGGCGGAGACCCAGTACTTC	CAISTDRAETQYF
TRBV7-2	TRBD2	TRBJ2-3	few	TGTGCCAGCAGCCCAGGACTAGAGGCAGATACGCAGTATTTT	CASSPGLEADTQYF
TRBV2	TRBD1	TRBJ1-5	-	TGTGCCAGCAGCGGACAGGGGGCAAGAAATCAGCCCCAGCATTTT	CASSGQGARNQPQHF
TRBV2	TRBD2	TRBJ2-1	once	TGTGCCAGCTGGACTAGCGGGGGGGAAGGCTACAATGAGCAGTTCTTC	CASWTSGGEGYNEQFF
TRBV7-8	-	TRBJ1-2	-	TGTGCCAGCAGCTACCAGTCGGGGGGAATAGGTGGCTACACCTTC	CASSYQSGGIGGYTF
TRBV5-1	-	TRBJ2-3	-	TGCGCCAGCAGGTCCCAGGCAGGTGGGGCCACAGATGCGCAGTATTTT	CASRSQAGGATDAQYF
TRBV9	TRBD1	TRBJ1-1	-	TGTGCCAGCAGCGCACACAGGGGGCCGGGGACTGAAGCTTTCTTT	CASSAHRGPGTEAFF
TRBV7-6	-	TRBJ1-4	-	TGTGCCAGCAGCCGATCAGACTCAACTAATGAAAAACTGTTTTTT	CASSRSDSTNEKLFF
TRBV19	TRBD1	TRBJ2-7	once	TGTGCCAGTAGTATAGTTTCCGGGACAGGGGTTTACGAGCAGTACTTC	CASSIVSGTGVYEQYF
TRBV5-6	TRBD2	TRBJ2-2	-	TGTGCCAGCAGCTTGGCGACTAGCGGAAACACCGGGGAGCTGTTTTTT	CASSLATSGNTGELFF
TRBV6-5	-	TRBJ2-7	-	TGTGCCAGCAGCACGGGACACCCCTACGAGCAGTACTTC	CASSTGHPYEQYF
TRBV9	-	TRBJ2-3	-	TGTGCCAGCAGCGTAGGTACCTACACAGATACGCAGTATTTT	CASSVGTYTDTQYF
TRBV5-1	TRBD2	TRBJ2-1	-	TGCGCCAGCAGCAAGGGACTAGCTTCCAATGAGCAGTTCTTC	CASSKGLASNEQFF
TRBV6-5	TRBD1	TRBJ1-1	once	TGTGCCAGCAGGTTCCCCGGACAGGGGGTTGCTGAAGCTTTCTTT	CASRFPGQGVAEAFF
TRBV13	TRBD1	TRBJ2-1	-	TGTGCCAGCAGCTTTGGACAGGGCCTGGGTGAGCAGTTCTTC	CASSFGQGLGEQFF
TRBV6-1	-	TRBJ1-1	-	TGTGCCAGCAGTGAAGTCGGAACTACGGAAGCTTTCTTT	CASSEVGTTEAFF
TRBV5-1	TRBD2	TRBJ2-5	-	TGCGCCAGCAGCCCCACTAGCGGGGGGGTGAGTGAGACCCAGTACTTC	CASSPTSGGVSETQYF
TRBV5-1	-	TRBJ2-7	-	TGCGCCAGCAGCCCCTCTGGAGGACGGAGCTCCTACGAGCAGTACTTC	CASSPSGGRSSYEQYF
TRBV7-2	TRBD2	TRBJ2-7	-	TGTGCCAGCACTGCCTTTGGGGGGGCTAGCGGGAGGAACGAGCAGTACTTC	CASTAFGGASGRNEQYF
TRBV5-4	-	TRBJ1-6	-	TGTGCCAGCAGCGAGGATAATTCACCCCTCCACTTT	CASSEDNSPLHF
TRBV6-5	-	TRBJ1-3	-	TGTGCCAGCAGTTTCGGGACTGCTGGAAACACCATATATTTT	CASSFGTAGNTIYF
TRBV7-3	-	TRBJ2-2	-	TGTGCCAGCAGCTTATCGGGGAGCACCGGGGAGCTGTTTTTT	CASSLSGSTGELFF
TRBV13	-	TRBJ2-7	-	TGTGCCAGCAGCAAGGCAGGGTTTCAGTCCTACGAGCAGTACTTC	CASSKAGFQSYEQYF
TRBV20-1	TRBD2	TRBJ2-7	-	TGCAGTGCTAGTCCCGGGACTACTAGCTCCTACGAGCAGTACTTC	CSASPGTTSSYEQYF
TRBV5-6	-	TRBJ2-1	-	TGTGCCAGCAGCTTGGGGCAGGGGCAGTTCGATGAGCAGTTCTTC	CASSLGQGQFDEQFF
TRBV4-2	-	TRBJ1-2	-	TGTGCCAGCAGCCAAGAGGGTTCAGCCACAGGCCTCTATGGCTACACCTTC	CASSQEGSATGLYGYTF
TRBV6-4	TRBD2	TRBJ2-7	-	TGTGCCAGCAGTGACTCGTACCAACTAGCGGCCTACGAGCAGTACTTC	CASSDSYQLAAYEQYF
TRBV6-5	TRBD1	TRBJ1-1	few	TGTGCCAGCAGGACGGGACAGGGAGGAGCTGAAGCTTTCTTT	CASRTGQGGAEAFF
TRBV30	TRBD2	TRBJ2-7	-	TGTGCCTGGAGTACTAGCGGGAGCTTACCTGCCTACGAGCAGTACTTC	CAWSTSGSLPAYEQYF
TRBV2	TRBD2	TRBJ2-5	-	TGTGCCAGCAGTCGGCGGGCAGGGATGCGGGAGGGAGAGACCCAGTACTTC	CASSRRAGMREGETQYF
TRBV6-5	TRBD1	TRBJ1-1	-	TGTGCCAGCACCCTTACAGGGGGGAACACTGAAGCTTTCTTT	CASTLTGGNTEAFF
TRBV11-2	-	TRBJ1-3	-	TGTGCCAGCAGTCCCGGTTCTGGAAACACCATATATTTT	CASSPGSGNTIYF
TRBV5-1	TRBD2	TRBJ2-7	-	TGCGCCAGCAGCTTGTCCTTCCTAGCGGGCCCCTACGAGCAGTACTTC	CASSLSFLAGPYEQYF
TRBV7-2	-	TRBJ2-4	once	TGTGCCAGCAGTCGATCTAACCATAACATTCAGTACTTC	CASSRSNHNIQYF
TRBV27	-	TRBJ1-6	-	TGTGCCAGCAGTTTATTCGGGTCCTATAATTCACCCCTCCACTTT	CASSLFGSYNSPLHF
TRBV7-2	TRBD2	TRBJ2-3	-	TGTGCCAGCAGCTGGGGGGGGGAGTCCACAGATACGCAGTATTTT	CASSWGGESTDTQYF
TRBV10-2	TRBD2	TRBJ2-2	-	TGCGCCAGCAGTGAACTAGCGGGAGCCGTCGGGGAGCTGTTTTTT	CASSELAGAVGELFF
TRBV6-5	-	TRBJ1-1	-	TGTGCCAGCAGCGACCGGGACTCTACTGAAGCTTTCTTT	CASSDRDSTEAFF
TRBV12-3/TRBV12-4	-	TRBJ1-2	-	TGTGCCAGCAGTTTCAGACAGAGCTATGGCTACACCTTC	CASSFRQSYGYTF
TRBV25-1	TRBD1	TRBJ2-7	once	TGTGCCAGCGTGACAGGGGGCTTACGGTACGAGCAGTACTTC	CASVTGGLRYEQYF
TRBV7-3	-	TRBJ2-7	-	TGTGCCAGCAGCTTATTCGCAGGAACCTACGAGCAGTACTTC	CASSLFAGTYEQYF
TRBV3-1/TRBV3-2	TRBD2	TRBJ2-3	-	TGTGCCAGCAGCCAAGATCTAGCGGGGGCCACAGATACGCAGTATTTT	CASSQDLAGATDTQYF
TRBV10-3	TRBD2	TRBJ2-3	-	TGTGCCATCAGTGAGTCGAAAGCGCTAGCGGGGGGCCGAGGTCCCGATACGCAGTATTTT	CAISESKALAGGRGPDTQYF
TRBV19	TRBD1	TRBJ1-1	-	TGTGCCAGTAGTTTAGGACAGGGTGGCACTGAAGCTTTCTTT	CASSLGQGGTEAFF